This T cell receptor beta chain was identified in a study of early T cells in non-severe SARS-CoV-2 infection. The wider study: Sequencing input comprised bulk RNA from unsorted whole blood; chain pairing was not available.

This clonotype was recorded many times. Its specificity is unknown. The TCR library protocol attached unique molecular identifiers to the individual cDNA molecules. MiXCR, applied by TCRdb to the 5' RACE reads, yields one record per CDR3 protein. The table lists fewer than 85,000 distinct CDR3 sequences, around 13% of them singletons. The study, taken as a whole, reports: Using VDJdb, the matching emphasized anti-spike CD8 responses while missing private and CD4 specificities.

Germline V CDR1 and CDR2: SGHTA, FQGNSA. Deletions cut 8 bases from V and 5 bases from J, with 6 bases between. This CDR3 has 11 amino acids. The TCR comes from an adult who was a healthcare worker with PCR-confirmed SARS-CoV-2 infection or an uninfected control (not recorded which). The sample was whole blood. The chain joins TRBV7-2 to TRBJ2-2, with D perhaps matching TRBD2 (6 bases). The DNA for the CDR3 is TGTGCCAGCCGGGGGACCGGGGAGCTGTTTTTT. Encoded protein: CASRGTGELFF.